This TCR beta chain came from a study of blood T cell repertoires in COVID-19. Between the trimmed V and J ends, which lost 5 bases and 4 bases, there was a span of 14 bases. The CDR3 has 14 amino acids. CDR1 is PRHDT and CDR2 is FYEKMQ in the germline V gene (reference sequence). Profiled with immunoSEQ multiplex PCR; TCRdb holds only in-frame clones, not every one. The sample contains about 160,000 clones, 85% to 95% of which appear only once. This chain uses TRBV13 with TRBJ1-2; TRBD1 is a possible D gene (6 bases). Sequenced sample: peripheral blood. The clonotype originates from a woman aged 50 to 60 with acute or convalescent COVID-19. Here the CDR3 DNA reads TGTGCCAGCAGCGGGACATCGGGACCCTATGGCTACACCTTC. Protein product: CASSGTSGPYGYTF.